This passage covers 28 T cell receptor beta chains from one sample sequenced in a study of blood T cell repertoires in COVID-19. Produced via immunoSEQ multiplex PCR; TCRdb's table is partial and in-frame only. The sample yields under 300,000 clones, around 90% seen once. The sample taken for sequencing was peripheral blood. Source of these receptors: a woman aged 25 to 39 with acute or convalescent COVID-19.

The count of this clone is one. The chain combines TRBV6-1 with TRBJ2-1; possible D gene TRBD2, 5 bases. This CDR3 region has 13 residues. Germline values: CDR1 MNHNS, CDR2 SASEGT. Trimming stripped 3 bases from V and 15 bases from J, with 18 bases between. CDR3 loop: CASSEVGEIRSFF. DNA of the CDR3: TGTGCCAGCAGTGAGGTCGGGGAGATCCGTTCGTTCTTC.

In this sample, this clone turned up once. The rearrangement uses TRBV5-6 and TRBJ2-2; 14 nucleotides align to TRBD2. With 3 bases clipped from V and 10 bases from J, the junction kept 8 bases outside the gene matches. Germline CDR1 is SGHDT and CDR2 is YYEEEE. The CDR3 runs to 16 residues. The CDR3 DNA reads TGTGCCAGCAGCTACCGGACTAGCGGGAGGACACCGGAGCTGTTTTTT. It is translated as CASSYRTSGRTPELFF.

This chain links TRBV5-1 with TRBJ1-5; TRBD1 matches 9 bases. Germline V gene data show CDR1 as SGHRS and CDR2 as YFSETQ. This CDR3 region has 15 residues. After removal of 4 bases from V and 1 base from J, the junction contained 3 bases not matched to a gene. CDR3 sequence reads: CASSVTGGSNQPQHF. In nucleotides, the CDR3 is TGCGCCAGCAGCGTTACAGGGGGCAGCAATCAGCCCCAGCATTTT.

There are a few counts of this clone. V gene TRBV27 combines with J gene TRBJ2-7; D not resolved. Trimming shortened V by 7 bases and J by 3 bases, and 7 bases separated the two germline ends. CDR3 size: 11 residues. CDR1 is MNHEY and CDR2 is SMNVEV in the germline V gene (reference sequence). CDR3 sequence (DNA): TGTGCCAGCACCTTAGACTACGAGCAGTACTTC. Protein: CASTLDYEQYF.

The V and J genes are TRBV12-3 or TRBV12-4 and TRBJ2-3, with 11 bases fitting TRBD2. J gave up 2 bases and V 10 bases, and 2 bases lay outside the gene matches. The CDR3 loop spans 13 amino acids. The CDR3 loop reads CATGLAVTDTQYF. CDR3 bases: TGTGCCACGGGACTAGCGGTCACAGATACGCAGTATTTT.

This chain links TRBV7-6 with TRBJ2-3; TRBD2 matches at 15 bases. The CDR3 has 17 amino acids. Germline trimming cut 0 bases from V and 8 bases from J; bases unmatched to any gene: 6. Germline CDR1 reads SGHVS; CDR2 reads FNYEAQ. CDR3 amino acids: CASSLAGTSGRLSTQYF. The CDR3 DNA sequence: TGTGCCAGCAGCTTAGCCGGGACTAGCGGGAGGTTGTCTACGCAGTATTTT.

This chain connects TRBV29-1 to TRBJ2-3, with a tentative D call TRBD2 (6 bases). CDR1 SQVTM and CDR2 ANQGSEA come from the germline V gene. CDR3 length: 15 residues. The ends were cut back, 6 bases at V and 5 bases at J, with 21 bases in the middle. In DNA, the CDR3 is TGCAGCGTGGGAGAACGTGGGGGAGGTAGAGATACGCAGTATTTT. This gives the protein CSVGERGGGRDTQYF.

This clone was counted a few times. The CDR3 protein is CASTGSGRAGDTQYF. The CDR3 coding sequence is TGTGCCAGCACCGGGAGCGGGAGGGCAGGAGATACGCAGTATTTT. The V and J genes are TRBV7-2 and TRBJ2-3; 10 bases are shared with TRBD2. This CDR3 has 15 residues. Germline CDR1 is SGHTA and CDR2 is FQGNSA. With V trimmed by 7 bases and J by 5 bases, 9 bases remained unmatched.

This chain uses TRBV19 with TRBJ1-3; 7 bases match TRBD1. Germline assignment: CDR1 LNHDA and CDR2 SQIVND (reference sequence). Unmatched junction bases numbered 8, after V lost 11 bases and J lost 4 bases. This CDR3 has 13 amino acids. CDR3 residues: CAASTGRGNTIYF. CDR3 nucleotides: TGTGCCGCCTCGACAGGGAGGGGAAACACCATATATTTT.

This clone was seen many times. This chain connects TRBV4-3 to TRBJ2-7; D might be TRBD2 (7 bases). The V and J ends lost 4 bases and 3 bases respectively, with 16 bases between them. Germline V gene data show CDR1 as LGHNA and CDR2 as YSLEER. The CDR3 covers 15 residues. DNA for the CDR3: TGCGCCAGCAGCCCCTCAAGCGGGACAAACTACGAGCAGTACTTC. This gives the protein CASSPSSGTNYEQYF.

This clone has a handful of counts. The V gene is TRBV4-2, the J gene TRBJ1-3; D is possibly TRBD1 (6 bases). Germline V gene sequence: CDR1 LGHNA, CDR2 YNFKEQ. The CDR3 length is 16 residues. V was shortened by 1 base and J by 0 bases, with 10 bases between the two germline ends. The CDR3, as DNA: TGTGCCAGCAGCCAAGTAGGACAGAGCTCTGGAAACACCATATATTTT. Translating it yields CASSQVGQSSGNTIYF.

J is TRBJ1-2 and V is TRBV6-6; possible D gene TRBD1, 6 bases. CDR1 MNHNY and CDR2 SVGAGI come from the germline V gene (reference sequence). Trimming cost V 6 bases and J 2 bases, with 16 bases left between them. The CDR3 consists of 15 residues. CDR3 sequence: CASSTGRTVNYGYTF. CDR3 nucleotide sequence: TGTGCCAGCAGCACTGGCCGGACAGTCAACTATGGCTACACCTTC.

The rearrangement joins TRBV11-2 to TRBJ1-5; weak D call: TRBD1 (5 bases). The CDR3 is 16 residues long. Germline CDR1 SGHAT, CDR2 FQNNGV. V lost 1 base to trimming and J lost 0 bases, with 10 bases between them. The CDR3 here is CASSLGMGGSNQPQHF. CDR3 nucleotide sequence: TGTGCCAGCAGCTTAGGGATGGGGGGTAGCAATCAGCCCCAGCATTTT.

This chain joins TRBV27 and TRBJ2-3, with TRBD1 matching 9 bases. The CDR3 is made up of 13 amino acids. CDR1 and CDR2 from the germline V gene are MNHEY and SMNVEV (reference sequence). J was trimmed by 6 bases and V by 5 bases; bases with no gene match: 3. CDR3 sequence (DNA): TGTGCCAGCAGTAGCGGACAGGGGGATACGCAGTATTTT. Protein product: CASSSGQGDTQYF.

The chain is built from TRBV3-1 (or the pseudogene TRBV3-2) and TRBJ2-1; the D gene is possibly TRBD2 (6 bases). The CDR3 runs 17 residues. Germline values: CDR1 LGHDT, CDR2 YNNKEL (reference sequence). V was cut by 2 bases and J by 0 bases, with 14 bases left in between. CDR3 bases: TGTGCCAGCAGCCAAAACCATGGGGACTCCTCCTACAATGAGCAGTTCTTC. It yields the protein CASSQNHGDSSYNEQFF.

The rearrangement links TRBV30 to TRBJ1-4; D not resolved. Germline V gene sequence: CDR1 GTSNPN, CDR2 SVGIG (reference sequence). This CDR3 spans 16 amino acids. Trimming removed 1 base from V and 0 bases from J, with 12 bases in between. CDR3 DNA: TGTGCCTGGAGTGGGAGGCCTACAACAACTAATGAAAAACTGTTTTTT. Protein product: CAWSGRPTTTNEKLFF.

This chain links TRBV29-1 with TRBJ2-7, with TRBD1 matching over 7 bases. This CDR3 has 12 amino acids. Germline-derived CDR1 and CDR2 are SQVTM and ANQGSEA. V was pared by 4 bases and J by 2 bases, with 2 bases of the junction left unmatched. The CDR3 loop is CSVVGTAYEQYF. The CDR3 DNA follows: TGCAGCGTTGTGGGGACAGCCTACGAGCAGTACTTC.

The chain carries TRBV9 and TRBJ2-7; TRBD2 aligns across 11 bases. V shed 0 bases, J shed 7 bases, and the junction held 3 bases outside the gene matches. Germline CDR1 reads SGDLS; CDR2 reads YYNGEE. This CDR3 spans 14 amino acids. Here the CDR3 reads CASSVGLAGREQYF. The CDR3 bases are TGTGCCAGCAGCGTAGGACTAGCGGGAAGAGAGCAGTACTTC.

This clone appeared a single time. CDR3 nucleotides: TGTGCCAGCAGTTCGACGACAGGGTCGACCCAGTACTTC. Protein: CASSSTTGSTQYF. This chain links TRBV6-5 with TRBJ2-5, with 7 positions matching TRBD1. Germline V gives CDR1 MNHEY, CDR2 SVGAGI. The CDR3 loop spans 13 amino acids. V lost 4 bases and J lost 7; bases outside the gene matches: 6.

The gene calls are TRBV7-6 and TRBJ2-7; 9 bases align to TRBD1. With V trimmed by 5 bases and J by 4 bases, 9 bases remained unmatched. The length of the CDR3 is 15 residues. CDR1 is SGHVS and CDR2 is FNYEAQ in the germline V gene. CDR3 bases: TGTGCCAGCAGCAGAACAGGGGGCCCTCCTTACGAGCAGTACTTC. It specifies CASSRTGGPPYEQYF.

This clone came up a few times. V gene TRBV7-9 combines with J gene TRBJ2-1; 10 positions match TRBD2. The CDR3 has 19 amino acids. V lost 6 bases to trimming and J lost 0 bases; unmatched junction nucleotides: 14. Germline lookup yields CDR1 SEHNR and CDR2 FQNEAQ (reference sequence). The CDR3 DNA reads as TGTGCCAGCAGAGAAATAGCGGGAGGACCCGGGGGCTCCTACAATGAGCAGTTCTTC. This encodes CASREIAGGPGGSYNEQFF. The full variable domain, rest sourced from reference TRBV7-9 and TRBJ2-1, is DTGVSQNPRHKITKRGQNVTFRCDPISEHNRLYWYRQTLGQGPEFLTYFQNEAQLEKSRLLSDRFSAERPKGSFSTLEIQRTEQGDSAMYLCASREIAGGPGGSYNEQFFGPGTRLTVL.

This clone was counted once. As DNA, the CDR3 is TGTGCCGGGGCTGAACGGACAGGGGTGGAAAAACTGTTTTTT. It specifies CAGAERTGVEKLFF. V gene TRBV2 combines with J gene TRBJ1-4; 9 nucleotides agree with TRBD1. This CDR3 region has 14 residues. Germline V CDR1 and CDR2: SNHLY, FYNNEI. The junction had 12 bases not matched to a gene; V was cut back by 11 bases and J by 8 bases. The entire variable domain, with the rest obtained from reference TRBV2 and TRBJ1-4, is as follows: EPEVTQTPSHQVTQMGQEVILRCVPISNHLYFYWYRQILGQKVEFLVSFYNNEISEKSEIFDDQFSVERPDGSNFTLKIRSTKLEDSAMYFCAGAERTGVEKLFFGSGTQLSVL.

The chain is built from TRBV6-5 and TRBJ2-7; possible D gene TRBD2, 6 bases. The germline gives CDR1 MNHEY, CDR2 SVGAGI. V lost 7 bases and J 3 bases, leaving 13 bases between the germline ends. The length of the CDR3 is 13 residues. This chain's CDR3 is CASTRTEGYEQYF. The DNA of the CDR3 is TGTGCCAGCACTAGGACGGAGGGCTACGAGCAGTACTTC.

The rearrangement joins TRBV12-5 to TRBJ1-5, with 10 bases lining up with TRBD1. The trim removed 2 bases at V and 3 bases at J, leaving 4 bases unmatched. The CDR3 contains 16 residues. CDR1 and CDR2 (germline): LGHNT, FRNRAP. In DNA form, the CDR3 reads TGTGCTAGTGGTTTGACGGACAGGGGGGTCAATCAGCCCCAGCATTTT. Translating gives CASGLTDRGVNQPQHF.

In DNA, the CDR3 is TGCGCCAGCAGCGGCGGACTAGCGGGAGTCCACGAGCAGTACTTC. Translating gives CASSGGLAGVHEQYF. The V and J genes are TRBV5-1 and TRBJ2-7; 13 positions agree with TRBD2. The CDR3 runs 15 residues. The J segment lost 5 bases and the V segment lost 4 bases, leaving 6 bases of the junction unmatched. CDR1 and CDR2 (germline): SGHRS, YFSETQ.

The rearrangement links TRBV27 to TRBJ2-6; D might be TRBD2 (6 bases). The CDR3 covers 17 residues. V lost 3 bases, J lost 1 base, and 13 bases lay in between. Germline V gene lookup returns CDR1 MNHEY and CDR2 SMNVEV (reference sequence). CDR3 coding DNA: TGTGCCAGCAGTTTCAACTCCCGGGGGTCTGGGGCCAACGTCCTGACTTTC. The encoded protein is CASSFNSRGSGANVLTF.

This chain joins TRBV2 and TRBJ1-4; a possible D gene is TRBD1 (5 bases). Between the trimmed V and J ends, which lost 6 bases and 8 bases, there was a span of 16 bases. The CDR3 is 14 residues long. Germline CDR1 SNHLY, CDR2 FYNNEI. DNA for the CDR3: TGTGCCAGCAGGGGCAGGGAGGAGGTGGAAAAACTGTTTTTT. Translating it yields CASRGREEVEKLFF.

The chain's CDR3 is CASSGTGTALETQYF. The CDR3 nucleotides read TGTGCCAGCAGCGGGACCGGGACAGCCTTGGAGACCCAGTACTTC. The chain joins TRBV7-2 to TRBJ2-5; 7 nucleotides match TRBD1. Germline V lookup: CDR1 SGHTA, CDR2 FQGNSA. There are 15 residues in the CDR3. V dropped 5 bases and J dropped 5; count of bases not matched to a gene: 11.